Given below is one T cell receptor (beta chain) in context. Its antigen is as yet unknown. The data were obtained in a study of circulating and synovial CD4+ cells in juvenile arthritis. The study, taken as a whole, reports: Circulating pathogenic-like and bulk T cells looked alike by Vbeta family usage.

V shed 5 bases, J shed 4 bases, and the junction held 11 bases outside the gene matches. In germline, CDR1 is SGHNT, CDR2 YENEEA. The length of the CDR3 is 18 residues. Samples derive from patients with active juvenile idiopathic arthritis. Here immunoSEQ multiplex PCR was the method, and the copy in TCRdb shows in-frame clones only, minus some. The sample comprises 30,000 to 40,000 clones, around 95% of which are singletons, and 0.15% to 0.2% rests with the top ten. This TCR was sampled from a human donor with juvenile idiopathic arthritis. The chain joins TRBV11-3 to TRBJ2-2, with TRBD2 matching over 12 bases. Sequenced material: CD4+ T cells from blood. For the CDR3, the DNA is TGTGCCAGCAGCACCCGGCCTGGACTAGCGGGGAGCACCGGGGAGCTGTTTTTT. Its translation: CASSTRPGLAGSTGELFF.